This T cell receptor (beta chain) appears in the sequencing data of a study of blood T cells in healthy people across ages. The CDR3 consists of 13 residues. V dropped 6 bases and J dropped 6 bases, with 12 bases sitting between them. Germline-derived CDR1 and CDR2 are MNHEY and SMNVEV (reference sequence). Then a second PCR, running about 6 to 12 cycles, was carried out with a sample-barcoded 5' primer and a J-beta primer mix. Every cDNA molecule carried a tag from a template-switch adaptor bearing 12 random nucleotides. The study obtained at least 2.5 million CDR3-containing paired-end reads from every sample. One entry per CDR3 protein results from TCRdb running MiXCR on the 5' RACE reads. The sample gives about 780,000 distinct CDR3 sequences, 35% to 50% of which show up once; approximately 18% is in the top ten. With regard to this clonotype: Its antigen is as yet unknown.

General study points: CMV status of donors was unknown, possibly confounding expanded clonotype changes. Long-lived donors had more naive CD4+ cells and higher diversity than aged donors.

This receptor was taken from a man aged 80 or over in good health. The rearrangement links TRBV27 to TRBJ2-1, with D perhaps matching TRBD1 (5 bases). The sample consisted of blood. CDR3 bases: TGTGCCAGCAGCCGACCCCAGGGCAATGAGCAGTTCTTC. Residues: CASSRPQGNEQFF.